These 27 T cell receptor beta chains share one sample of origin, sequenced in a study of beta chain features in type 1 diabetes. What was sequenced were expressed TCRB transcripts, since all of the isolated RNA had been reverse transcribed. Only in-frame clones appear in the TCRdb table, and some are missing; sequencing was by immunoSEQ multiplex PCR. The table lists 300,000 to 400,000 clones, 11% of them singletons. Source material: naive CD4+ T cells from blood. The origin of the receptors is a woman aged 25 to 45 in good health.

The rearrangement uses TRBV19 and TRBJ2-5, with 7 bases matching TRBD2. The CDR3 is made up of 13 amino acids. Trimming at V came to 6 bases and at J to 5 bases, leaving 6 bases not matched to a gene. Germline V gives CDR1 LNHDA, CDR2 SQIVND (reference sequence). CDR3 in amino acids: CASRGRAVETQYF. For the CDR3, the DNA is TGTGCCAGTAGAGGGAGGGCCGTTGAGACCCAGTACTTC.

V usage is TRBV18 and J usage is TRBJ2-1; the match to TRBD2 covers 10 bases. The CDR3 length is 19 residues. With V trimmed by 1 base and J by 0 bases, 9 bases remained unmatched. CDR1 KGHSH and CDR2 LQKENI come from the germline V gene. The CDR3, as DNA: TGTGCCAGCTCACCACTCCCTTCTAGCGGGAGCAGCTCCTACAATGAGCAGTTCTTC. Amino acid sequence: CASSPLPSSGSSSYNEQFF.

This clone appeared a few times. J is TRBJ2-2 and V is TRBV27; 12 nucleotides line up with TRBD2. V lost 6 bases and J lost 5; bases outside the gene matches: 10. Germline CDR1 is MNHEY and CDR2 is SMNVEV (reference sequence). This CDR3 spans 17 amino acids. The CDR3: CASSNGLAGTWTGELFF. In DNA, the CDR3 is TGTGCCAGCAGCAACGGACTAGCGGGAACGTGGACCGGGGAGCTGTTTTTT.

The chain combines TRBV4-2 with TRBJ2-7, with TRBD1 matching over 9 bases. The V and J ends lost 4 bases and 5 bases, in that order; junction bases with no gene match: 9. CDR1 and CDR2 from the germline V gene are LGHNA and YNFKEQ. The CDR3 has 15 residues. The CDR3 region is CASSRVGDRDHEQYF. The DNA of the CDR3 is TGTGCCAGCAGCCGGGTCGGGGACAGGGACCACGAGCAGTACTTC.

This clone was seen more than once but under ten times. This chain joins TRBV6-5 and TRBJ2-3, with 7 bases fitting TRBD1. This CDR3 spans 15 amino acids. V dropped 0 bases and J dropped 6; count of bases not matched to a gene: 6. CDR1 and CDR2 (germline): MNHEY, SVGAGI. The CDR3 reads CASSYSWDRSDTQYF. The CDR3 DNA sequence: TGTGCCAGCAGTTACTCCTGGGACAGATCGGATACGCAGTATTTT.

This clone was detected only a few times. The rearrangement joins TRBV5-1 to TRBJ2-7, with 8 bases fitting TRBD1. The CDR3 contains 15 residues. V gave up 4 bases and J gave up 5 bases; unmatched junction bases: 11. Germline CDR1 SGHRS, CDR2 YFSETQ. Here the CDR3 DNA reads TGCGCCAGCAGCCCCTTATATCAGGGGGCGGACGAGCAGTACTTC. Protein product: CASSPLYQGADEQYF.

In its sample, this clone was seen a few times. The rearrangement links TRBV9 to TRBJ2-7; TRBD2 might be the D (5 bases). Trimming pared 2 bases from V and 2 bases from J, leaving 14 bases between. The CDR3 sequence is 15 residues long. Looked up from germline, CDR1 is SGDLS and CDR2 is YYNGEE. CDR3 in amino acids: CASSVSAETTYEQYF. The CDR3 DNA is TGTGCCAGCAGCGTTTCAGCGGAAACCACCTACGAGCAGTACTTC.

The chain recombines TRBV7-9 with TRBJ2-5; possibly TRBD2 for D (5 bases). The V end was cut by 0 bases, the J end by 5 bases, with 10 bases between. The V gene's germline CDR1 is SEHNR and CDR2 FQNEAQ (reference sequence). The CDR3 contains 14 residues. The CDR3 DNA reads as TGTGCCAGCAGCTTAGCGGGAGCGTCGGAGACCCAGTACTTC. Amino acids: CASSLAGASETQYF. Supplemented by reference TRBV7-9 and TRBJ2-5, the full variable domain reads DTGVSQNPRHKITKRGQNVTFRCDPISEHNRLYWYRQTLGQGPEFLTYFQNEAQLEKSRLLSDRFSAERPKGSFSTLEIQRTEQGDSAMYLCASSLAGASETQYFGPGTRLLVL.

In its sample, this clone was seen a few times. The V gene is TRBV7-9, the J gene TRBJ2-7; 11 bases agree with TRBD1. Trimming at V came to 5 bases and at J to 6 bases, leaving 6 bases not matched to a gene. The CDR3 is 14 residues long. In germline, CDR1 is SEHNR, CDR2 FQNEAQ (reference sequence). In DNA, the CDR3 is TGTGCCAGCAGCACATCCGGGACAGGGGGCGAGCAGTACTTC. Translating gives CASSTSGTGGEQYF.

V gene TRBV2 combines with J gene TRBJ2-1; 14 bases fit TRBD2. The germline V gene encodes CDR1 SNHLY and CDR2 FYNNEI. V lost 1 base and J lost 5; bases outside the gene matches: 10. This CDR3 is 19 amino acids long. The CDR3 sequence is CASSEDRGTSGRYDNEQFF. The CDR3 DNA follows: TGTGCCAGCAGTGAAGATAGAGGGACTAGCGGGAGATATGACAATGAGCAGTTCTTC. Looking up the rest from reference TRBV2 and TRBJ2-1 gives the full variable domain: EPEVTQTPSHQVTQMGQEVILRCVPISNHLYFYWYRQILGQKVEFLVSFYNNEISEKSEIFDDQFSVERPDGSNFTLKIRSTKLEDSAMYFCASSEDRGTSGRYDNEQFFGPGTRLTVL.

This clone appeared a few times. This sequence joins TRBV6-5 and TRBJ2-7, with 7 bases matching TRBD2. The germline gives CDR1 MNHEY, CDR2 SVGAGI. V gave up 0 bases and J gave up 3 bases; unmatched junction bases: 2. The length of the CDR3 is 14 residues. Here the CDR3 DNA reads TGTGCCAGCAGTTACTCGGGGGGGGTCTACGAGCAGTACTTC. Protein sequence: CASSYSGGVYEQYF.

The chain is built from TRBV2 and TRBJ2-3, with a tentative D call TRBD2 (5 bases). Germline values: CDR1 SNHLY, CDR2 FYNNEI. CDR3 size: 14 residues. The V end lost 6 bases, the J end lost 2 bases, and 12 bases lay between the germline ends. This CDR3 is CASSRGPITDTQYF. DNA of the CDR3: TGTGCCAGCAGCCGGGGTCCAATCACAGATACGCAGTATTTT.

This clone has just a few counts. V and J are TRBV6-5 and TRBJ2-7, with 7 nucleotides matching TRBD2. V trimming: 2 bases; J trimming: 3 bases; junction bases outside the gene matches: 4. CDR1 MNHEY and CDR2 SVGAGI come from the germline V gene. The CDR3 sequence is 14 residues long. For the CDR3, the DNA is TGTGCCAGCAGTTACGCCGGGACTAACTACGAGCAGTACTTC. Its protein is CASSYAGTNYEQYF.

The genes are TRBV10-3 and TRBJ2-7; 9 positions agree with TRBD2. The ends lost 9 bases at V and 4 bases at J; junction bases unmatched: 10. Germline V gives CDR1 ENHRY, CDR2 SYGVKD. The CDR3 totals 14 residues. The CDR3 loop is CAISWVAGEYEQYF. Here the CDR3 DNA reads TGTGCCATTTCATGGGTAGCGGGAGAATACGAGCAGTACTTC.

This clone appeared a few times. This chain uses TRBV30 with TRBJ1-1; 7 nucleotides agree with TRBD1. Germline CDR1 GTSNPN, CDR2 SVGIG (reference sequence). The CDR3 contains 12 residues. Unmatched junction bases numbered 8, after V lost 0 bases and J lost 13 bases. In nucleotides, the CDR3 is TGTGCCTGGAGTGTACAGCAGGGGGGTGTTTTCTTT. As protein: CAWSVQQGGVFF. Variable domain in full (rest from reference TRBV30 and TRBJ1-1): SQTIHQWPATLVQPVGSPLSLECTVEGTSNPNLYWYRQAAGRGLQLLFYSVGIGQISSEVPQNLSASRPQDRQFILSSKKLLLSDSGFYLCAWSVQQGGVFFGQGTRLTVV.

The chain combines TRBV19 with TRBJ2-6, with TRBD1 as a possible D gene (6 bases). The germline gives CDR1 LNHDA, CDR2 SQIVND (reference sequence). The CDR3 runs to 19 residues. Trimming removed 0 bases at V and 2 bases at J, with 17 bases between. CDR3 DNA sequence: TGTGCCAGTAGTATAGAAGAGGGGGAGCCGCACACTGGGGCCAACGTCCTGACTTTC. Amino acid sequence: CASSIEEGEPHTGANVLTF.

Concerning this clone: The sample holds other DNA sequences that translate to the same CDR3. The rearrangement links TRBV28 to TRBJ2-7, with TRBD1 matching 11 bases. The germline V gene encodes CDR1 MDHEN and CDR2 SYDVKM. Trimming cost V 7 bases and J 4 bases; bases outside gene matches: 6. This CDR3 region has 14 residues. Written as DNA, the CDR3 is TGTGCCAGCACCTCCGGGACAGGGGGGTACGAGCAGTACTTC. It translates to CASTSGTGGYEQYF.

CDR3 coding DNA: TGTGCCAGCTCACCTCGCGGTAGCGGGAGGCAAAGCGAGCAGTACTTC. It is translated as CASSPRGSGRQSEQYF. J is TRBJ2-7 and V is TRBV18; 10 nucleotides line up with TRBD2. The CDR3 is 16 residues long. V lost 3 bases to trimming and J lost 6 bases; unmatched junction nucleotides: 11. CDR1 is KGHSH and CDR2 is LQKENI in the germline V gene. The variable domain in full, with the rest retrieved from reference TRBV18 and TRBJ2-7, is NAGVMQNPRHLVRRRGQEARLRCSPMKGHSHVYWYRQLPEEGLKFMVYLQKENIIDESGMPKERFSAEFPKEGPSILRIQQVVRGDSAAYFCASSPRGSGRQSEQYFGPGTRLTVT.

This clone appeared a few times. The chain recombines TRBV29-1 with TRBJ2-1, with 15 nucleotides matching TRBD2. V was clipped by 4 bases and J by 12 bases; unmatched bases: 22. There are 19 residues in the CDR3. CDR1 is SQVTM, CDR2 ANQGSEA, per germline. CDR3 nucleotide sequence: TGCAGCGTTGGACACCCGGGACTAGCGGGAGGAATTCCCAATAGGCGGCAGTTCTTC. Translated: CSVGHPGLAGGIPNRRQFF.

The chain joins TRBV2 to TRBJ2-7; 7 bases are shared with TRBD2. With V trimmed by 6 bases and J by 1 base, 12 bases remained unmatched. Per the germline V gene, CDR1 is SNHLY and CDR2 is FYNNEI. The CDR3 extends over 16 amino acids. DNA of the CDR3: TGTGCCAGCAGCTTAGGCCCTAGCGGAGGGTCCTACGAGCAGTACTTC. Its protein is CASSLGPSGGSYEQYF.

This clone has a handful of counts. This chain uses TRBV6-6 with TRBJ2-3; 9 nucleotides line up with TRBD2. Losses at the gene ends were 7 bases for V and 6 bases for J; bases not matched to a gene: 8. This CDR3 is 14 amino acids long. Germline V gene sequence: CDR1 MNHNY, CDR2 SVGAGI (reference sequence). CDR3 nucleotides: TGTGCCAGCAACCGATTAGCGGGAGCCGATACGCAGTATTTT. It encodes CASNRLAGADTQYF.

This clone was seen only a few times. The J gene is TRBJ2-5, the V gene TRBV6-5, with D maybe TRBD1 (6 bases). The V end was cut by 6 bases, the J end by 7 bases, with 21 bases between. The CDR3 is 15 residues long. Germline CDR1 is MNHEY and CDR2 is SVGAGI. The CDR3 bases are TGTGCCAGCAGCGCCTCTAGTGGGGGCGTTGGGACCCAGTACTTC. Amino acid sequence: CASSASSGGVGTQYF.

The rearrangement joins TRBV28 to TRBJ2-1; a possible D gene is TRBD2 (6 bases). CDR3 length: 13 residues. Per germline, CDR1 MDHEN and CDR2 SYDVKM. Trimming took 3 bases from V and 5 from J, leaving 8 bases between them. CDR3 sequence reads: CASSFLADNEQFF. In DNA form, the CDR3 reads TGTGCCAGCAGTTTTTTAGCGGACAATGAGCAGTTCTTC. Together with reference TRBV28 and TRBJ2-1, the CDR3 gives the full variable domain: DVKVTQSSRYLVKRTGEKVFLECVQDMDHENMFWYRQDPGLGLRLIYFSYDVKMKEKGDIPEGYSVSREKKERFSLILESASTNQTSMYLCASSFLADNEQFFGPGTRLTVL.

This clone was detected only a few times. Other DNA sequences within the sample encode an identical CDR3. The chain has TRBV18 and TRBJ1-5, with a possible D match to TRBD1 (6 bases). V lost 3 bases and J lost 1, with 7 bases in between. CDR1 and CDR2 (germline): KGHSH, LQKENI. The CDR3 contains 14 residues. CDR3 in amino acids: CASSPGQSNQPQHF. CDR3 DNA sequence: TGTGCCAGCTCACCTGGACAGAGCAATCAGCCCCAGCATTTT.

This clone was seen a few times. The chain employs TRBV6-6 and TRBJ2-7; 9 nucleotides line up with TRBD2. Trimming at V came to 6 bases and at J to 4 bases, leaving 4 bases not matched to a gene. CDR1 and CDR2 (germline): MNHNY, SVGAGI (reference sequence). This CDR3 is built from 13 residues. CDR3 residues: CASRLTSGYEQYF. Here the CDR3 DNA reads TGTGCCAGCAGATTGACTAGCGGATACGAGCAGTACTTC.

The chain employs TRBV10-3 and TRBJ2-2; maybe TRBD2 (5 bases). Germline-derived CDR1 and CDR2 are ENHRY and SYGVKD. V lost 5 bases and J lost 1, with 8 bases in between. CDR3 length: 14 amino acids. As DNA, the CDR3 is TGTGCCATCAGTACCGGGATGAACACCGGGGAGCTGTTTTTT. Protein product: CAISTGMNTGELFF.

V is TRBV4-3 and J is TRBJ2-3; perhaps TRBD2 as D (5 bases). Trimming stripped 0 bases from V and 2 bases from J, with 12 bases between. The length of the CDR3 is 16 residues. Germline CDR1 is LGHNA and CDR2 is YSLEER. The CDR3 region has the DNA TGCGCCAGCAGCCAAGAGTCTGGAGGTTTCACAGATACGCAGTATTTT. This encodes CASSQESGGFTDTQYF.